This TCR beta chain came from a study of T cells in women clearing cervical HPV infection. Study-level information: Cases were women with histologically confirmed HPV16-related CIN3 or worse, including 2 invasive cancers.

For this clone: Antigen: not known. The read ends 3 residues before the CDR3 terminus; that terminus is restored from the germline J gene.

General study points: CIN3+ cases had significantly higher TCR repertoire richness than controls, but evenness did not differ. TRBV6-7 abundance was lower in cases than controls (0.11% versus 0.16%).

Cervical HPV DNA detected by MY09/MY11 PCR, typed by dot-blot. After removal of 0 bases from V and 7 bases from J, the junction contained 4 bases not matched to a gene. Germline V gene sequence: CDR1 DFQATT, CDR2 SNEGSKA (reference sequence). The CDR3 length is 15 residues. TCRdb's copy holds only in-frame clones and misses some; the assay was immunoSEQ multiplex PCR. The sample spans some 33,000 clones; the ten largest clones claim more than 4%. The receptor comes from a woman aged 18 to 75 with a cervical HPV16 infection that either progressed to CIN3+ or cleared (not recorded which). Sequences were obtained from blood buffy coat. V usage is TRBV20-1 and J usage is TRBJ1-6; 9 bases match TRBD1. The CDR3 sequence: CSARDQTGGNSPLHF. The DNA read from the CDR3 is TGCAGTGCTAGAGACCAGACAGGGGGGAATTCACCC.